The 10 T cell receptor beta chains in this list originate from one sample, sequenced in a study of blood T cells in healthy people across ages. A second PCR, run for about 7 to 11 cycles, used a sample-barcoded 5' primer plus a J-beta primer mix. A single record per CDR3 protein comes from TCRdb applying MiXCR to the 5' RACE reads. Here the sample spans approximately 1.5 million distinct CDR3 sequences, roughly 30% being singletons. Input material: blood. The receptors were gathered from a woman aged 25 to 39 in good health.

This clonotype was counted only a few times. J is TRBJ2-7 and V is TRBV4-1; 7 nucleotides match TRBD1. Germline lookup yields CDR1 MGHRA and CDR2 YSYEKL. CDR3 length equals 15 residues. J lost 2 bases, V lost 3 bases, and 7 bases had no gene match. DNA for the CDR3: TGCGCCAGCAGCCAGCAAGACGGGACAGCCTACGAGCAGTACTTC. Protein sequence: CASSQQDGTAYEQYF.

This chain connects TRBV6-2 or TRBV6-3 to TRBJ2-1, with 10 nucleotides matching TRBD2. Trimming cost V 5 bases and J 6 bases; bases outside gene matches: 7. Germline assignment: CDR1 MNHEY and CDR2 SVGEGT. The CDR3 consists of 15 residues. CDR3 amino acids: CASSHRLAGLNEQFF. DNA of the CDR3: TGTGCCAGCAGTCATAGACTAGCGGGCCTCAATGAGCAGTTCTTC.

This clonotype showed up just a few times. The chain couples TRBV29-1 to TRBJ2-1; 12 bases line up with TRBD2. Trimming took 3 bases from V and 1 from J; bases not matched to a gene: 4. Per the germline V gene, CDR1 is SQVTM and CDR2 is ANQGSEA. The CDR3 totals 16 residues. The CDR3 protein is CSVDLLAGGSYNEQFF. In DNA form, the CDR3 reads TGCAGCGTTGACCTACTAGCGGGAGGTTCCTACAATGAGCAGTTCTTC.

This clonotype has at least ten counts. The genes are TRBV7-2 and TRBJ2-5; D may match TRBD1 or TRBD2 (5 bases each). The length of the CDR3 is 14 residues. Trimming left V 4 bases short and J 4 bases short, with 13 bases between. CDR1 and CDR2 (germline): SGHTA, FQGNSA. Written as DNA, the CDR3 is TGTGCCAGCAGCTCCGGGACGAGGGGAGAGACCCAGTACTTC. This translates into CASSSGTRGETQYF. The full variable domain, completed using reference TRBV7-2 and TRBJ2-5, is GAGVSQSPSNKVTEKGKDVELRCDPISGHTALYWYRQSLGQGLEFLIYFQGNSAPDKSGLPSDRFSAERTGGSVSTLTIQRTQQEDSAVYLCASSSGTRGETQYFGPGTRLLVL.

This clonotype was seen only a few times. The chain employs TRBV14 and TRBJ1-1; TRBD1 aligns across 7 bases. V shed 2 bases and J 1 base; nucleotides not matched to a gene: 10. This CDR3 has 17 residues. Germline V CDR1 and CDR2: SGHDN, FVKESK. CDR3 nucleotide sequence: TGTGCCAGCAGCCAATTCCTAACAGGGGTTGAGAACACTGAAGCTTTCTTT. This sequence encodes CASSQFLTGVENTEAFF.

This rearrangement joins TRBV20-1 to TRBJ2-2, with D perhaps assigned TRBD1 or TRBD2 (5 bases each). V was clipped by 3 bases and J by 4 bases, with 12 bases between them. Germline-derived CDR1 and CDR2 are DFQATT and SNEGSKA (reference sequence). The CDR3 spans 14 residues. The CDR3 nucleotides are TGCAGTGCTAGGGCCGGGACCTCCACCGGGGAGCTGTTTTTT. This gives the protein CSARAGTSTGELFF.

The DNA for the CDR3 is TGTGCCAGCTCACCACCGTACATGCAGGGCTACGAGCAGTACTTC. Translation: CASSPPYMQGYEQYF. The rearrangement joins TRBV18 to TRBJ2-7, with D possibly being TRBD1 (5 bases). The CDR3 consists of 15 residues. Between the trimmed V and J ends, which lost 0 bases and 3 bases, there was a span of 12 bases. Germline assignment: CDR1 KGHSH and CDR2 LQKENI.

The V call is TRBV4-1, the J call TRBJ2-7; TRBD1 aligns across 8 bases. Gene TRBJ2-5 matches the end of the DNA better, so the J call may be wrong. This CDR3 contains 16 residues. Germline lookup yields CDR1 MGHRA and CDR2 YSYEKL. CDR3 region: CASSQDTSQGVETQYF. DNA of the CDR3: TGCGCCAGCAGCCAAGATACGTCACAGGGGGTGGAGACCCAGTACTTC.

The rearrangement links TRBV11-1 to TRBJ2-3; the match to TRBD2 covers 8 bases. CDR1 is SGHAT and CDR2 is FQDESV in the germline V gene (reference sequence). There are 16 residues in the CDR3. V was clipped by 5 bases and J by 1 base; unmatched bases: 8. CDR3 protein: CASSILAVAGTDTQYF. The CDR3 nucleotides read TGTGCCAGCAGCATACTAGCGGTCGCTGGCACAGATACGCAGTATTTT.

The DNA for the CDR3 is TGTGCCAGCAGCCAACGCGGGGACTTAACTATGGGCTACACCTTC. Translating it yields CASSQRGDLTMGYTF. This chain connects TRBV3-1 to TRBJ1-2, with D perhaps TRBD1 (5 bases). The V gene's germline CDR1 is LGHDT and CDR2 YNNKEL (reference sequence). CDR3 length: 15 amino acids. The V and J ends lost 2 bases and 8 bases respectively, with 18 bases between them.